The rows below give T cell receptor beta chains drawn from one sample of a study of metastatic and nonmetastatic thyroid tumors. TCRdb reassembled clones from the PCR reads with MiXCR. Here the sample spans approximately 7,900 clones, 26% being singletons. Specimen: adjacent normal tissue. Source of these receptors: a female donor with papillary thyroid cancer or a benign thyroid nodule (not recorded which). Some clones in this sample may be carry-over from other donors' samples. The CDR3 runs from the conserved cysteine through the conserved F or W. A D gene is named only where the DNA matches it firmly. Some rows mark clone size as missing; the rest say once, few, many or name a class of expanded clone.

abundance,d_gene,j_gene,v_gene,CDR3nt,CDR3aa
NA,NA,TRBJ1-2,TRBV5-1,TGCGCCAGCAGCTTGATGGCGACGGGACGGAATAACTATGGCTACACCTTC,CASSLMATGRNNYGYTF
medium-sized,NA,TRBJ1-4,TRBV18,TGTGCCAGCTCACCAGGTACGGCGCCGGGTGAAAAACTGTTTTTT,CASSPGTAPGEKLFF
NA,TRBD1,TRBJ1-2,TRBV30,TGTGCCTTCTCCGGCACCGGACAGGGGGCGCAATCCTATGGCTACACCTTC,CAFSGTGQGAQSYGYTF
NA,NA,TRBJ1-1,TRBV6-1,TGTGCCAGCAGTCCCAGCGGGAACACTGAAGCTTTCTTT,CASSPSGNTEAFF
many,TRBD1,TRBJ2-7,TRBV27,TGTGCCAGCAGTGCGGGGTCTGGGACAGGGGACTCCTACGAGCAGTACTTC,CASSAGSGTGDSYEQYF
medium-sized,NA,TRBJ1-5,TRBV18,TGTGCCAGCTCACCATTGGGGAGGGGCTCCCCTAGCAATCAGCCCCAGCATTTT,CASSPLGRGSPSNQPQHF
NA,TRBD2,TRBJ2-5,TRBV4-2,TGTGCCAGCAGCCAAAGGACTAGCGGGGGTGGTGTGGAGACCCAGTACTTC,CASSQRTSGGGVETQYF
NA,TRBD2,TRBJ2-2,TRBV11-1,TGTGCCAGCACCTCTCGAGCCTTCGGACTAGCGGGAGTAGGCGGGGAGCTGTTTTTT,CASTSRAFGLAGVGGELFF
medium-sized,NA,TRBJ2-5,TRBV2,TGTGCCAGCAGGAAGAACCTCCAAGAGACCCAGTACTTC,CASRKNLQETQYF
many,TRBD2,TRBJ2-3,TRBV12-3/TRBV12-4,TGTGCCAGCAGTCTCGGACTAGCGTCTACAGATACGCAGTATTTT,CASSLGLASTDTQYF
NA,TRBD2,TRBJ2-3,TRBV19,TGTGCCAGTCGACTAGCGGGAGTTGACGGTACGCAGTATTTT,CASRLAGVDGTQYF
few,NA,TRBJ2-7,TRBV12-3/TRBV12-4,TGTGCCAGCAGTTTGAGGGCAGGGGCGGTCTACGAGCAGTACTTC,CASSLRAGAVYEQYF
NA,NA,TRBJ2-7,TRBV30,TGTGCCTGGAGTATCCAGGGCCCCTACGAGCAGTACTTC,CAWSIQGPYEQYF
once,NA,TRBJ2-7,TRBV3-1,TGTGCCAGCAGCCAAGAGGGTGTTCGAGTGCAGTACTTC,CASSQEGVRVQYF
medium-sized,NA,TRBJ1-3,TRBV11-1,TGTGCCAGCAGCTTAGGGACAGCAAGCTCTGGAAACACCATATATTTT,CASSLGTASSGNTIYF
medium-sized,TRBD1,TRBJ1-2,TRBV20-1,TGCAGTGCTAGACCGTGGCAGGGGGGCGATGGCTACACCTTC,CSARPWQGGDGYTF
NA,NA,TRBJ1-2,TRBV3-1,TGTGCCAGCAGCCAAGGGCGGGGTAACTATGGTTACACCTTC,CASSQGRGNYGYTF
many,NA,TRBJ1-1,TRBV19,TGTGCCAGTAGTATTTTACAGGGTTCGATGAACACTGAAGCTTCCTTT,CASSILQGSMNTEASF
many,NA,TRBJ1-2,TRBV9,TGTGCCAGCAGCCAAGAGGACGGTGGCTACACCTTC,CASSQEDGGYTF
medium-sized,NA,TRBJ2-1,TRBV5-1,TGCGCCAGCAGCTCCGACAGTTACAATGAGCAGTTCTTC,CASSSDSYNEQFF
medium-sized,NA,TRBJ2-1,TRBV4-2,TGTGCCAGCAGCCAAGAAGGCGGGGACTACAATGAGCAGTTCTTC,CASSQEGGDYNEQFF
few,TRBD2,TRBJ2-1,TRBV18,TGTGCCAGCTCACCCGGGACTAGCAATGAGCAGTTCTTC,CASSPGTSNEQFF
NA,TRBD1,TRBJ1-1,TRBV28,TGTGCCAGCACCGCACCAGGGGGCAAGGCGGACACTGAAGCTTTCTTT,CASTAPGGKADTEAFF
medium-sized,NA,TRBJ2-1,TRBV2,TGTGCCAGCAGTGAATTGCCGGGGCGCCCGTCCTACAATGAGCAGTTCTTC,CASSELPGRPSYNEQFF
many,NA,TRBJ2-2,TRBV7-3,TGTGCCAGCAGCTCTGAAGGGGGGGACACCGGGGAGCTGTTTTTT,CASSSEGGDTGELFF
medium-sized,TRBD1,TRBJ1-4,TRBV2,TGTGCCAGCGCAGGGGGAGCAACTAATGAAAAACTGTTTTTT,CASAGGATNEKLFF
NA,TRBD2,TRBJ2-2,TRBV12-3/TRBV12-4,TGTGCCAGCAAGTTAGCGGGGGGCGACACCGGGGAGCTGTTTTTT,CASKLAGGDTGELFF
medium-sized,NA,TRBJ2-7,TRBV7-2,TGTGCCAGCAGCTTTTTTAGGGGGTACGAGCAGTACTTC,CASSFFRGYEQYF
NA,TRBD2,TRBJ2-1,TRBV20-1,TGCAGTGCTAGCAATAGCGGGAGCGGTGGATGGGGTGAGCAGTTCTTC,CSASNSGSGGWGEQFF
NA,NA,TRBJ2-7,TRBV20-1,TGCAGTGCTAGACCGCCGGACACCTCCTACGAGCAGTACTTC,CSARPPDTSYEQYF
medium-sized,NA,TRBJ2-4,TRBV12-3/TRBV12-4,TGTGCCAGCAGTCCGACCCCGGACAGCTTAGCCAAAAACATTCAGTACTTC,CASSPTPDSLAKNIQYF
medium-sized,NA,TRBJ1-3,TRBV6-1,TGTGCCAGCAGTGAAAGAACCACGGGGGGAAACACCATATATTTT,CASSERTTGGNTIYF
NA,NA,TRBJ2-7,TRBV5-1,TGCGCCAGCAGCTACGGGATCGTAGCGGCCTACGAGCAGTACTTC,CASSYGIVAAYEQYF
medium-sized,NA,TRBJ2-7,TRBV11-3,TGTGCCAGCAGCTTTTTGGACGGATCGAAGCAGTACTTC,CASSFLDGSKQYF
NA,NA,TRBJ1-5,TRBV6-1,TGTGCCAGCAGTGACGTGAGGAGTTACAATCAGCCCCAGCATTTT,CASSDVRSYNQPQHF
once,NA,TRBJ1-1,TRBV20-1,TGCAGTGCTATACCATACAGGGAAGCTTTCTTT,CSAIPYREAFF
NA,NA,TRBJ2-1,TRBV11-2,TGTGCCAGCAGCCAACGGGCGGGTGGAATTTATACCTACAATGAGCAGTTCTTC,CASSQRAGGIYTYNEQFF
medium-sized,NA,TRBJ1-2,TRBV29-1,TGCAGCGTTGAGGAAAGACCTGTTTTCTACACCTTC,CSVEERPVFYTF
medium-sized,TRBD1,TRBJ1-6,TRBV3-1,TGTGCCAGCAGCCACCCGGACAGGGGGGGCAATTCACCCCTCCACTTT,CASSHPDRGGNSPLHF
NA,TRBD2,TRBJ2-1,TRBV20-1,TGCAGTGCTAGACCTATAGCGGGAGGGGTTAAAGGAGGAAGCAATGAGCAGTTCTTC,CSARPIAGGVKGGSNEQFF
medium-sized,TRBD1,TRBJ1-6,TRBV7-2,TGTGCCAGCAGCCCCGGGACAGGGGAAGGTTCACCCCTCCACTTT,CASSPGTGEGSPLHF
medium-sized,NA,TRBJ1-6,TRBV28,TGTGCCAGCAGTACAGCGTCTAATTCACCCCTCCACTTT,CASSTASNSPLHF